Each of the 10 T cell receptor beta chains below was sequenced from the same sample in a study of blood T cell repertoires in COVID-19. The data were produced by immunoSEQ multiplex PCR, yet TCRdb's version contains in-frame clones alone and is incomplete. The sample holds roughly 150,000 clones, 80% to 90% seen once. Specimen: peripheral blood. These receptors all come from a woman aged 55 to 70 with active COVID-19.

This clone was detected a few times. This chain uses TRBV9 with TRBJ2-2; possibly TRBD2 for D (5 bases). With 4 bases removed from V and 0 bases from J, the gap between germline ends came to 13 bases. The CDR3 sequence is 16 residues long. CDR1 SGDLS and CDR2 YYNGEE come from the germline V gene. CDR3 sequence: CASSRGGAANTGELFF. The CDR3 nucleotides are TGTGCCAGCAGCCGAGGCGGAGCGGCGAACACCGGGGAGCTGTTTTTT.

The CDR3 loop is CASSQALVNGYTF. CDR3 in DNA: TGTGCCAGCAGCCAAGCACTAGTAAATGGCTACACCTTC. The chain employs TRBV3-1 (or the pseudogene TRBV3-2) and TRBJ1-2; D not resolved. The germline V and J ends were trimmed by 1 base and 6 bases, with 9 bases remaining between them. This CDR3 is 13 amino acids long. Germline lookup yields CDR1 LGHDT and CDR2 YNNKEL (reference sequence).

The chain is built from TRBV18 and TRBJ2-7, with 9 nucleotides matching TRBD2. CDR1 and CDR2 (germline): KGHSH, LQKENI. The CDR3 is made up of 15 amino acids. With V trimmed by 6 bases and J by 0 bases, 6 bases remained unmatched. The CDR3 coding sequence is TGTGCCAGCTCTCATCCAGCGGGAGGCTCCTACGAGCAGTACTTC. Amino acid sequence: CASSHPAGGSYEQYF.

V and J are TRBV7-6 and TRBJ2-2; weak D call: TRBD1 (6 bases). V lost 2 bases and J lost 4, with 14 bases in between. The length of the CDR3 is 16 residues. Looked up from germline, CDR1 is SGHVS and CDR2 is FNYEAQ. The CDR3 is CASSLTTGSRTGELFF. DNA of the CDR3: TGTGCCAGCAGCTTAACGACAGGTAGTCGCACCGGGGAGCTGTTTTTT.

The chain links TRBV19 to TRBJ2-1; perhaps TRBD1 as D (6 bases). The germline gives CDR1 LNHDA, CDR2 SQIVND (reference sequence). V dropped 5 bases and J dropped 11 bases, with 16 bases sitting between them. CDR3 length: 13 residues. The CDR3 spells CASSPDRKNQQFF. The CDR3, as DNA: TGTGCCAGTAGTCCCGACAGGAAAAACCAGCAGTTCTTC.

Only a few counts were recorded for this clone. J is TRBJ2-4 and V is TRBV4-1, with TRBD2 as a possible D gene (6 bases). This CDR3 is built from 13 residues. CDR1 and CDR2 from the germline V gene are MGHRA and YSYEKL. The V and J ends lost 2 bases and 15 bases respectively, with 17 bases between them. CDR3 amino acids: CASSQPWAEGMYF. The CDR3 nucleotides read TGCGCCAGCAGCCAACCCTGGGCGGAGGGGATGTACTTC.

This chain links TRBV27 with TRBJ2-3, with 16 bases lining up with TRBD2. The J segment lost 4 bases and the V segment lost 4 bases, leaving 8 bases of the junction unmatched. Germline CDR1 and CDR2: MNHEY and SMNVEV (reference sequence). This CDR3 comprises 18 residues. In DNA form, the CDR3 reads TGTGCCAGCAGTTCGGGACTAGCGGGAGGGCATCACCCAGATACGCAGTATTTT. It translates to CASSSGLAGGHHPDTQYF.

J is TRBJ1-5 and V is TRBV4-3; D not resolved. The V gene's germline CDR1 is LGHNA and CDR2 YSLEER. V lost 0 bases, J lost 8 bases, and 11 bases lay in between. This CDR3 comprises 14 residues. In DNA form, the CDR3 reads TGCGCCAGCAGCCAAGATAGCTCCAGAGAGCCCCAGCATTTT. The encoded protein is CASSQDSSREPQHF.

This sequence joins TRBV27 and TRBJ2-5; the D gene is possibly TRBD2 (6 bases). Trimming removed 7 bases from V and 10 bases from J, with 19 bases in between. Germline CDR1 reads MNHEY; CDR2 reads SMNVEV (reference sequence). This CDR3 contains 13 residues. CDR3 in amino acids: CASNSGTGGYQYF. CDR3 nucleotide sequence: TGTGCCAGCAATTCGGGGACTGGGGGTTACCAGTACTTC.

V and J are TRBV7-9 and TRBJ2-1; D gene unclear. CDR1 SEHNR and CDR2 FQNEAQ come from the germline V gene (reference sequence). V dropped 5 bases and J dropped 5 bases, with 13 bases sitting between them. The CDR3 loop spans 14 amino acids. CDR3 coding DNA: TGTGCCAGCAGCCTGGGCGCCCCCAACAATGAGCAGTTCTTC. It specifies CASSLGAPNNEQFF.